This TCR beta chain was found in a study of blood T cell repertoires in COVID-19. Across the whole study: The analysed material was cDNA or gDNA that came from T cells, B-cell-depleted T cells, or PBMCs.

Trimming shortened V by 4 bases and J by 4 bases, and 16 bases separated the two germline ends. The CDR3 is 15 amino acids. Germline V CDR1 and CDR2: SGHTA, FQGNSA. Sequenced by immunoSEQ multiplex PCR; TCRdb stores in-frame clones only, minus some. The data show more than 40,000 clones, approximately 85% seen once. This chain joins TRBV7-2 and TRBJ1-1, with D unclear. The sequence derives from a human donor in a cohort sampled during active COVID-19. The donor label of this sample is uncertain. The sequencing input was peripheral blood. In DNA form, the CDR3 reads TGTGCCAGCAGCTCAGATCCCAATTCGATCACTGAAGCTTTCTTT. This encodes CASSSDPNSITEAFF.